Each of the 12 T cell receptor beta chains below was sequenced from the same sample in a study of Tregs in tolerant kidney transplant recipients. Clones were sequenced by immunoSEQ multiplex PCR, and TCRdb holds only the in-frame ones, with some missing. The table shows roughly 45,000 clones, with about 89% occurring only once. Sequencing was done on a sample of Tregs from blood. All receptors derive from a human donor in good health.

The chain recombines TRBV5-1 with TRBJ1-5; the D gene is possibly TRBD1 (6 bases). V was clipped by 4 bases and J by 3 bases, with 14 bases between them. The CDR3 is 15 residues long. CDR1 and CDR2 (germline): SGHRS, YFSETQ. The CDR3 protein is CASSPQGIINQPQHF. As DNA, the CDR3 is TGCGCCAGCAGCCCCCAGGGGATCATCAATCAGCCCCAGCATTTT. Full variable domain (missing parts from reference TRBV5-1 and TRBJ1-5): KAGVTQTPRYLIKTRGQQVTLSCSPISGHRSVSWYQQTPGQGLQFLFEYFSETQRNKGNFPGRFSGRQFSNSRSEMNVSTLELGDSALYLCASSPQGIINQPQHFGDGTRLSIL.

This chain joins TRBV11-2 and TRBJ2-1; TRBD1 matches at 8 bases. V trimming: 1 base; J trimming: 4 bases; junction bases outside the gene matches: 6. Germline V lookup: CDR1 SGHAT, CDR2 FQNNGV. The CDR3 covers 16 residues. CDR3 protein: CASSLAGQGAYNEQFF. The CDR3 nucleotides read TGTGCCAGCAGCTTAGCAGGGCAGGGGGCATACAATGAGCAGTTCTTC.

In this sample, this clone turned up a few times. This rearrangement joins TRBV5-8 to TRBJ2-7, with TRBD1 identical over 8 bases. Germline V gene sequence: CDR1 SGHTS, CDR2 YDEGEE. Trimming removed 4 bases from V and 3 bases from J; junction bases left unmatched: 3. CDR3 length: 13 amino acids. CDR3 region: CASSKGQGYEQYF. Written as DNA, the CDR3 is TGTGCCAGCAGCAAAGGACAGGGCTACGAGCAGTACTTC.

V and J are TRBV10-3 and TRBJ2-3; 7 nucleotides match TRBD2. The CDR3 is 14 residues long. Germline CDR1 ENHRY, CDR2 SYGVKD. J lost 7 bases, V lost 3 bases, and 7 bases had no gene match. The CDR3 is CAISDGGRSNTQYF. In nucleotides, the CDR3 is TGTGCCATCAGTGACGGGGGGAGATCAAATACGCAGTATTTT.

CDR3 sequence: CASSLGQGVYNEQFF. In DNA, the CDR3 is TGTGCCAGCAGCTTGGGGCAGGGGGTCTACAATGAGCAGTTCTTC. The chain joins TRBV5-4 to TRBJ2-1, with TRBD1 matching 7 bases. This CDR3 contains 15 residues. The V gene end was trimmed by 0 bases and the J gene end by 3 bases; junction bases not matched to a gene: 3. Looked up from germline, CDR1 is SGHNT and CDR2 is YYREEE (reference sequence).

CDR3 nucleotides: TGTGCCAGCAGTTGGACAGGGCATCTACTTAATGAGCAGTTCTTC. It encodes CASSWTGHLLNEQFF. The V gene is TRBV6-5, the J gene TRBJ2-1; TRBD1 aligns across 8 bases. This CDR3 is 15 amino acids long. Germline V gene lookup returns CDR1 MNHEY and CDR2 SVGAGI. Trimming took 4 bases from V and 7 from J; bases not matched to a gene: 9.

The gene calls are TRBV5-1 and TRBJ1-2, with unresolved D. The CDR3 has 14 amino acids. CDR1 and CDR2 (germline): SGHRS, YFSETQ. V gave up 0 bases and J gave up 2 bases, with 8 bases separating them. Here the CDR3 reads CASSLAGRNYGYTF. The CDR3 DNA follows: TGCGCCAGCAGCTTGGCGGGCAGAAACTATGGCTACACCTTC.

The chain carries TRBV2 and TRBJ1-5, with D possibly matching TRBD1 (5 bases). CDR3 length: 17 residues. The germline gives CDR1 SNHLY, CDR2 FYNNEI. The V gene lost 2 bases and the J gene lost 5 bases, with 19 bases spanning the gap. The CDR3 region is CASSEYGAMGGYQPQHF. The CDR3 DNA follows: TGTGCCAGCAGTGAATACGGGGCGATGGGAGGGTATCAGCCCCAGCATTTT.

The chain uses TRBV7-2 and TRBJ2-1; tentatively, D is TRBD2 (5 bases). The CDR3 has 15 amino acids. CDR1 is SGHTA and CDR2 is FQGNSA in the germline V gene. V shed 1 base and J shed 5 bases, with 12 bases lying between them. The chain's CDR3 is CASSLVGSLDNEQFF. The CDR3 DNA reads as TGTGCCAGCAGCTTAGTAGGGAGTTTAGACAATGAGCAGTTCTTC.

This chain links TRBV29-1 with TRBJ2-1; tentative D call: TRBD1 (6 bases). Trimming pared 6 bases from V and 2 bases from J, leaving 8 bases between. CDR1 is SQVTM and CDR2 is ANQGSEA in the germline V gene. The CDR3 spans 12 residues. This CDR3 is CSVGAPYNEQFF. The CDR3 DNA sequence: TGCAGCGTGGGGGCGCCCTACAATGAGCAGTTCTTC.

The chain has TRBV10-2 and TRBJ2-5; possibly TRBD1 or TRBD2 for D (5 bases each). Germline V gene data show CDR1 as WSHSY and CDR2 as SAAADI. The V end was cut by 4 bases, the J end by 5 bases, with 14 bases between. The CDR3 spans 14 residues. In DNA, the CDR3 is TGCGCCAGCAGTGGACGGGGCCTAAGGGAGACCCAGTACTTC. The encoded protein is CASSGRGLRETQYF.

The chain is built from TRBV19 and TRBJ1-2; the D gene is possibly TRBD1 (5 bases). The ends were cut back, 4 bases at V and 2 bases at J, with 14 bases in the middle. The germline CDR1 and CDR2 sequences are LNHDA and SQIVND (reference sequence). The CDR3 is 15 amino acids. CDR3 bases: TGTGCCAGTAGTACGATCGGGGGGGACAACTATGGCTACACCTTC. Its translation is CASSTIGGDNYGYTF.